Detailed here is one T cell receptor (beta chain). Its antigen is unidentified. The PCR employed 60 Vbeta primers together with 13 Jbeta primers. Authors' analysis steps: Some 80 million unique TCR beta chains, 10 million to 14 million shared, were counted in a later analysis. Sequencing used immunoSEQ multiplex PCR; TCRdb keeps in-frame clones, though not all of them. V and J calls plus clone size are reproduced from that table; the DNA served to infer D and trimming. The data hold around 150,000 clones, with 70% to 80% observed a single time. After removal of 5 bases from V and 10 bases from J, the junction contained 7 bases not matched to a gene. Germline CDR1 reads SEHNR; CDR2 reads FQNEAQ (reference sequence). The CDR3 totals 13 residues. The data originate from a study of cytomegalovirus exposure and HLA in healthy donors. Whole-study findings and limits: The authors excluded some V segments, including TRBV6-2 and TRBV6-3, as indistinguishable. For cytomegalovirus status, the classifier reportedly gave diagnoses with high specificity and sensitivity.

The receptor was derived from a woman in her thirties or forties in good health and CMV-seronegative. Input material: PBMCs. The chain links TRBV7-9 to TRBJ2-2, with TRBD1 matching over 7 bases. The CDR3 is CASSPQGKSELFF. The DNA of the CDR3 is TGTGCCAGCAGCCCACAGGGGAAGTCGGAGCTGTTTTTT.